This TCR beta chain appears in the sequencing data of a study of blood T cells in healthy people across ages. This clonotype has only a few counts. Its antigen is unknown. The CDR3 spans 12 residues. CDR1 and CDR2 (germline): SNHLY, FYNNEI. The V gene end was trimmed by 8 bases and the J gene end by 7 bases; junction bases not matched to a gene: 6. Through a sample-barcoded 5' primer and a J-beta primer mix, a second PCR was run for roughly 6 to 11 cycles. The yield of each sample was at least 3 million CDR3-containing paired-end reads. TCRdb recomputed calls from the 5' RACE reads with MiXCR, one row per CDR3 protein. The sample includes fewer than 950,000 distinct CDR3 sequences, about 37% of them seen just once. Whole-study results and caveats: Diversity was higher, and naive CD4+ cells more numerous, in long-lived donors than in aged donors.

Every donor provided 9.5 to 10 milliliters of peripheral blood. Total RNA extracted from each sample amounted to at least 6 micrograms. This TCR derives from a man younger than 30 in good health. Sample: blood. The chain joins TRBV2 to TRBJ2-3, with TRBD1 matching 7 bases. Written as DNA, the CDR3 is TGTGCCAGCGAGACAGGGCAAAATACGCAGTATTTT. Protein: CASETGQNTQYF. Full variable domain (remainder filled in from reference TRBV2 and TRBJ2-3): EPEVTQTPSHQVTQMGQEVILRCVPISNHLYFYWYRQILGQKVEFLVSFYNNEISEKSEIFDDQFSVERPDGSNFTLKIRSTKLEDSAMYFCASETGQNTQYFGPGTRLTVL.